Shown below are 21 T cell receptor beta chains from a single sample sequenced in a study of regulatory T cells in long-lasting Graves disease. The time point was: newly diagnosed GD, antithyroid drugs for less than 3 months. Extracted PBMC RNA gave rise to the TCR library. Arm-PCR with iRepertoire HTBI primers amplified the CDR3 regions for these TCR beta libraries. MiXCR, run by TCRdb on the multiplex PCR reads, gives a single entry per CDR3 protein. The table includes 520,000 or so distinct CDR3 sequences, 9.5% to 15% detected once. This same sample was also taken into another study, of T cells in Graves' hyperthyroidism and ophthalmopathy.

Sequenced material: peripheral blood mononuclear cells (PBMCs), taken at new diagnosis, from a patient treated with antithyroid drugs. The receptors shown here come from a woman in her twenties or thirties with Graves disease.

In this sample, this clonotype turned up many times. The chain couples TRBV29-1 to TRBJ1-4; unclear D gene. The CDR3 sequence is 14 residues long. Germline V gives CDR1 SQVTM, CDR2 ANQGSEA. With 0 bases removed from V and 6 bases from J, the gap between germline ends came to 11 bases. CDR3 loop: CSVEEWGSDEKLFF. DNA of the CDR3: TGCAGCGTTGAAGAATGGGGATCGGATGAAAAACTGTTTTTT.

This clonotype has a count of ten or more. V and J are TRBV19 and TRBJ2-7, with a weak D call TRBD1 (5 bases). The CDR3 sequence is 16 residues long. Germline V gene lookup returns CDR1 LNHDA and CDR2 SQIVND (reference sequence). V lost 4 bases to trimming and J lost 0 bases, with 16 bases between them. CDR3: CASSTRQPRGSYEQYF. The CDR3 DNA reads as TGTGCCAGTAGTACGAGACAGCCCCGTGGCTCCTACGAGCAGTACTTC.

This clonotype was counted at least ten times. The chain has TRBV24-1 and TRBJ2-7; TRBD1 aligns across 9 bases. CDR1 KGHDR and CDR2 SFDVKD come from the germline V gene. After removal of 4 bases from V and 5 bases from J, the junction contained 2 bases not matched to a gene. CDR3 length: 13 amino acids. The CDR3 protein is CATSEGTGHEQYF. CDR3 sequence (DNA): TGTGCCACCAGTGAGGGGACAGGGCACGAGCAGTACTTC.

This clonotype has a count of ten or more. The chain joins TRBV7-2 to TRBJ2-5, with 7 bases fitting TRBD2. Trimming cost V 6 bases and J 5 bases; bases outside gene matches: 12. The CDR3 has 15 residues. In germline, CDR1 is SGHTA, CDR2 FQGNSA. The CDR3 reads CASRKTAGDLETQYF. As DNA, the CDR3 is TGTGCCAGCAGGAAAACGGCGGGAGATCTGGAGACCCAGTACTTC. Filled out from reference TRBV7-2 and TRBJ2-5, the complete variable domain reads GAGVSQSPSNKVTEKGKDVELRCDPISGHTALYWYRQSLGQGLEFLIYFQGNSAPDKSGLPSDRFSAERTGGSVSTLTIQRTQQEDSAVYLCASRKTAGDLETQYFGPGTRLLVL.

J is TRBJ2-7 and V is TRBV2; D ambiguous. The CDR3 loop spans 15 amino acids. V was trimmed by 5 bases and J by 3 bases, leaving 17 bases between them. CDR1 is SNHLY and CDR2 is FYNNEI in the germline V gene. The CDR3: CASSYFSTGNYEQYF. Written as DNA, the CDR3 is TGTGCCAGCAGTTATTTCTCCACTGGAAACTACGAGCAGTACTTC.

This chain connects TRBV20-1 to TRBJ2-1; 9 nucleotides match TRBD2. J gave up 3 bases and V 0 bases, and 15 bases lay outside the gene matches. In germline, CDR1 is DFQATT, CDR2 SNEGSKA (reference sequence). There are 19 residues in the CDR3. CDR3 residues: CSARDNGLAGLGFYNEQFF. The CDR3 region has the DNA TGCAGTGCTAGAGATAATGGGCTAGCGGGGCTCGGGTTCTACAATGAGCAGTTCTTC.

CDR3 loop: CASSPSTGANTEAFF. For the CDR3, the DNA is TGTGCCAGCAGTCCTTCAACAGGGGCGAACACTGAAGCTTTCTTT. The rearrangement links TRBV12-3 or TRBV12-4 to TRBJ1-1; 7 bases are shared with TRBD1. This CDR3 region has 15 residues. The V gene end was trimmed by 5 bases and the J gene end by 1 base; junction bases not matched to a gene: 7.

The gene calls are TRBV5-4 and TRBJ2-1; 9 nucleotides line up with TRBD2. V was clipped by 0 bases and J by 6 bases; unmatched bases: 13. CDR1 and CDR2 (germline): SGHNT, YYREEE (reference sequence). This CDR3 is built from 18 residues. The CDR3 protein is CASSLGSSGMGRTNEQFF. The CDR3 coding sequence is TGTGCCAGCAGCTTGGGATCTAGCGGGATGGGGAGGACCAATGAGCAGTTCTTC. Looking up the rest from reference TRBV5-4 and TRBJ2-1 gives the full variable domain: ETGVTQSPTHLIKTRGQQVTLRCSSQSGHNTVSWYQQALGQGPQFIFQYYREEENGRGNFPPRFSGLQFPNYSSELNVNALELDDSALYLCASSLGSSGMGRTNEQFFGPGTRLTVL.

This clonotype was found many times. This chain joins TRBV5-6 and TRBJ2-1; TRBD2 aligns across 8 bases. The CDR3 has 14 residues. With 0 bases clipped from V and 10 bases from J, the junction kept 6 bases outside the gene matches. Germline CDR1 reads SGHDT; CDR2 reads YYEEEE. The CDR3 loop is CASSLEVGLVEQFF. CDR3 DNA sequence: TGTGCCAGCAGCTTGGAGGTGGGACTAGTGGAGCAGTTCTTC. Using reference TRBV5-6 and TRBJ2-1 for the parts outside the CDR3, the full variable domain is DAGVTQSPTHLIKTRGQQVTLRCSPKSGHDTVSWYQQALGQGPQFIFQYYEEEERQRGNFPDRFSGHQFPNYSSELNVNALLLGDSALYLCASSLEVGLVEQFFGPGTRLTVL.

This clonotype occurred a few times. This chain connects TRBV6-1 to TRBJ1-1, with D uncertain. CDR1 is MNHNS, CDR2 SASEGT, per germline. Trimming stripped 7 bases from V and 4 bases from J, with 13 bases between. This CDR3 has 13 amino acids. CDR3: CASTMGTFTEAFF. The DNA of the CDR3 is TGTGCCAGCACCATGGGCACATTCACTGAAGCTTTCTTT.

In its sample, this clonotype was seen many times. The chain joins TRBV7-2 to TRBJ2-1, with D tentatively TRBD1 (6 bases). In germline, CDR1 is SGHTA, CDR2 FQGNSA. The V end was cut by 8 bases, the J end by 0 bases, with 14 bases between. The CDR3 extends over 15 amino acids. Here the CDR3 DNA reads TGTGCCAGCTTTCAGGGGCGGAGCTCCTACAATGAGCAGTTCTTC. This gives the protein CASFQGRSSYNEQFF. Looking up the rest from reference TRBV7-2 and TRBJ2-1 gives the full variable domain: GAGVSQSPSNKVTEKGKDVELRCDPISGHTALYWYRQSLGQGLEFLIYFQGNSAPDKSGLPSDRFSAERTGGSVSTLTIQRTQQEDSAVYLCASFQGRSSYNEQFFGPGTRLTVL.

This clonotype was detected many times. J is TRBJ2-2 and V is TRBV18, with D maybe TRBD1 (5 bases). The germline V and J ends were trimmed by 0 bases and 6 bases, with 8 bases remaining between them. Germline assignment: CDR1 KGHSH and CDR2 LQKENI. This CDR3 region has 14 residues. The CDR3 here is CASSPPARAGELFF. The CDR3 DNA reads TGTGCCAGCTCACCACCAGCCAGGGCCGGGGAGCTGTTTTTT.

This clonotype was observed at least ten times. This rearrangement joins TRBV11-2 to TRBJ2-1; D possibly matches TRBD1 or TRBD2 (5 bases each). There are 15 residues in the CDR3. Germline loops: CDR1 SGHAT, CDR2 FQNNGV. Trimming cost V 2 bases and J 8 bases, with 16 bases left between them. For the CDR3, the DNA is TGTGCCAGCAGCTTAAGGCGTCGGGTGGGGGATGAGCAGTTCTTC. Translating it yields CASSLRRRVGDEQFF.

This clonotype was seen a handful of times. This chain links TRBV20-1 with TRBJ2-7, with TRBD2 matching over 11 bases. V shed 5 bases and J 2 bases; nucleotides not matched to a gene: 2. CDR3 size: 13 residues. Germline lookup yields CDR1 DFQATT and CDR2 SNEGSKA (reference sequence). The CDR3 bases are TGCAGTGCTGTGGGACTAGCGGCCTACGAGCAGTACTTC. This encodes CSAVGLAAYEQYF.

J is TRBJ1-4 and V is TRBV10-3; 8 bases line up with TRBD1. The CDR3 contains 15 residues. The V gene's germline CDR1 is ENHRY and CDR2 SYGVKD. J lost 6 bases, V lost 6 bases, and 9 bases had no gene match. The CDR3 DNA follows: TGTGCCATCAGCGCCGGACAGGGAAGGGATGAAAAACTGTTTTTT. Encoded protein: CAISAGQGRDEKLFF.

This clonotype came up a few times. The chain couples TRBV7-3 to TRBJ2-1; TRBD2 matches 7 bases. After removal of 1 base from V and 8 bases from J, the junction contained 8 bases not matched to a gene. The germline gives CDR1 SGHTA, CDR2 FQGTGA. This CDR3 comprises 15 residues. CDR3 sequence (DNA): TGTGCCAGCAGCTTAATGAGCGGGGTGACCGATGAGCAGTTCTTC. Amino acid sequence: CASSLMSGVTDEQFF.

This clonotype was seen repeatedly, ten times or more. This chain joins TRBV19 and TRBJ2-1, with D uncertain. There are 11 residues in the CDR3. Germline V gives CDR1 LNHDA, CDR2 SQIVND (reference sequence). The ends were cut back, 7 bases at V and 9 bases at J, with 10 bases in the middle. This CDR3 reads CASKGVSEQFF. The CDR3 nucleotides read TGTGCCAGTAAGGGTGTAAGTGAGCAGTTCTTC.

This clonotype was recorded many times. V and J are TRBV30 and TRBJ2-3, with a tentative D call TRBD2 (7 bases). Per germline, CDR1 GTSNPN and CDR2 SVGIG (reference sequence). The CDR3 is 16 amino acids. V was clipped by 2 bases and J by 2 bases, with 17 bases between them. The CDR3 DNA reads TGTGCCTGGAGTCAAGGGGGAGGGGTCTACACAGATACGCAGTATTTT. Its protein is CAWSQGGGVYTDTQYF. The entire variable domain, with the rest obtained from reference TRBV30 and TRBJ2-3, is as follows: SQTIHQWPATLVQPVGSPLSLECTVEGTSNPNLYWYRQAAGRGLQLLFYSVGIGQISSEVPQNLSASRPQDRQFILSSKKLLLSDSGFYLCAWSQGGGVYTDTQYFGPGTRLTVL.

This clonotype was picked up a small number of times. The rearrangement links TRBV5-1 to TRBJ1-4; D is undetermined. In germline, CDR1 is SGHRS, CDR2 YFSETQ. Trimming stripped 7 bases from V and 7 bases from J, with 20 bases between. The CDR3 runs to 15 residues. CDR3 region: CASRGPGVNAEKLFF. Here the CDR3 DNA reads TGCGCCAGCCGAGGCCCCGGGGTGAATGCTGAAAAACTGTTTTTT. Drawing the rest from reference TRBV5-1 and TRBJ1-4, the complete variable domain is KAGVTQTPRYLIKTRGQQVTLSCSPISGHRSVSWYQQTPGQGLQFLFEYFSETQRNKGNFPGRFSGRQFSNSRSEMNVSTLELGDSALYLCASRGPGVNAEKLFFGSGTQLSVL.

This clonotype was picked up many times. The genes are TRBV2 and TRBJ2-7; 7 bases agree with TRBD1. J gave up 6 bases and V 9 bases, and 11 bases lay outside the gene matches. Germline CDR1 and CDR2: SNHLY and FYNNEI. The CDR3 length is 13 residues. The CDR3 coding sequence is TGTGCCAGTGACGCCCAGGGGGAAGGCGAGCAGTACTTC. Translating gives CASDAQGEGEQYF.

This clonotype has at least ten counts. The junction departs from germline at one end; a sequencing error may be responsible. The chain recombines TRBV5-1 with TRBJ2-7; D is uncertain. This CDR3 is built from 13 residues. Germline CDR1 reads SGHRS; CDR2 reads YFSETQ. Here the CDR3 DNA reads TGTGCCAGCAGTTTATCGGGCCCCTACGAGCAGTACTTC. This sequence encodes CASSLSGPYEQYF.